This T cell receptor (beta chain) was identified during a study of blood T cell repertoires in COVID-19. On the study more broadly: Samples taken during acute and convalescent COVID-19 were collected in the United States, Italy and Spain. Sources were T cells, B-cell-depleted T cells, or PBMCs; the material itself was cDNA or gDNA.

There are 16 residues in the CDR3. Per the germline V gene, CDR1 is LGHDT and CDR2 is YNNKEL (reference sequence). Trimming removed 1 base from V and 4 bases from J; junction bases left unmatched: 5. The protocol was immunoSEQ multiplex PCR, while the TCRdb copy is restricted to in-frame clones and leaves out a portion. The repertoire holds some 90,000 clones, with 80% to 90% as singletons. The J gene is TRBJ2-2, the V gene TRBV3-1 (or the pseudogene TRBV3-2); 8 bases align to TRBD1. The receptor's source is a man in his forties or fifties with acute or convalescent COVID-19. The sequenced material came from peripheral blood. The CDR3 DNA follows: TGTGCCAGCAGCCAAGGTGACAGGGGAGGCACCGGGGAGCTGTTTTTT. Translation gives CASSQGDRGGTGELFF.